Shown below are 12 T cell receptor beta chains from a single sample sequenced in a study of OX40 agonist ivuxolimab in advanced cancers. Clones were sequenced by immunoSEQ multiplex PCR, and TCRdb holds only the in-frame ones, with some missing. The sample records roughly 50,000 clones, about 83% being singletons. The source was CD4+ or CD8+ T cells sorted from blood, collected in a trial of the OX40 agonist ivuxolimab. The receptors were sampled from an adult with an advanced solid tumor such as melanoma, head and neck, liver or kidney cancer.

The chain employs TRBV4-2 and TRBJ1-4; no clear D gene. Germline V gives CDR1 LGHNA, CDR2 YNFKEQ. The V and J ends lost 4 bases and 8 bases respectively, with 17 bases between them. The CDR3 has 15 residues. In nucleotides, the CDR3 is TGTGCCAGCAGCCTGAGTAGTCAGGCGGGGGAAAAACTGTTTTTT. Translating gives CASSLSSQAGEKLFF.

This rearrangement joins TRBV28 to TRBJ2-7; 13 nucleotides align to TRBD2. This CDR3 spans 20 amino acids. Germline V gene sequence: CDR1 MDHEN, CDR2 SYDVKM. Trimming removed 5 bases from V and 0 bases from J; junction bases left unmatched: 16. CDR3 residues: CASSTSPRTSGSPSSYEQYF. The CDR3 DNA reads as TGTGCCAGCAGTACCTCCCCCAGGACTAGCGGGAGTCCGAGCTCCTACGAGCAGTACTTC.

This chain connects TRBV6-5 to TRBJ1-2, with D hard to call. Germline V gene data show CDR1 as MNHEY and CDR2 as SVGAGI. V was shortened by 5 bases and J by 1 base, with 8 bases between the two germline ends. The CDR3 loop spans 13 amino acids. The CDR3 DNA sequence: TGTGCCAGCAGTCGGACGGATAACTATGGCTACACCTTC. Translation gives CASSRTDNYGYTF.

There are a few counts of this clone. This sequence joins TRBV4-1 and TRBJ1-1, with D tentatively TRBD1 (6 bases). V was pared by 3 bases and J by 3 bases, with 8 bases between. The CDR3 runs 13 residues. Looked up from germline, CDR1 is MGHRA and CDR2 is YSYEKL. CDR3 amino acids: CASSHGGHTEAFF. The CDR3 DNA sequence: TGCGCCAGCAGCCACGGGGGGCACACTGAAGCTTTCTTT.

This clone has more than one count but fewer than ten. V gene TRBV5-4 combines with J gene TRBJ2-5; 9 bases are shared with TRBD2. The CDR3 is made up of 15 amino acids. Germline V gene sequence: CDR1 SGHNT, CDR2 YYREEE (reference sequence). V shed 0 bases and J 5 bases; nucleotides not matched to a gene: 5. The CDR3 region has the DNA TGTGCCAGCAGCTTGGATAGCGGGAGATGGGAGACCCAGTACTTC. It specifies CASSLDSGRWETQYF.

The J gene is TRBJ2-3, the V gene TRBV5-8; the match to TRBD1 covers 10 bases. Germline loops: CDR1 SGHTS, CDR2 YDEGEE. Trimming removed 2 bases from V and 1 base from J; junction bases left unmatched: 7. The CDR3 totals 17 residues. The CDR3 here is CASSFLAGTGGTDTQYF. The CDR3 bases are TGTGCCAGCAGCTTTCTCGCCGGGACAGGGGGCACAGATACGCAGTATTTT.

This clone was found once. The chain joins TRBV29-1 to TRBJ1-2, with D tentatively TRBD1 (5 bases). Germline CDR1 is SQVTM and CDR2 is ANQGSEA. Trimming removed 7 bases at V and 6 bases at J, with 15 bases between. The CDR3 contains 12 residues. The CDR3 bases are TGCAGCGCCTCCGGGACGGAGGATGGCTACACCTTC. Residues: CSASGTEDGYTF.

The chain recombines TRBV11-2 with TRBJ2-1; 10 bases map to TRBD2. The CDR3 has 16 residues. Losses at the gene ends were 0 bases for V and 7 bases for J; bases not matched to a gene: 6. Germline V lookup: CDR1 SGHAT, CDR2 FQNNGV. CDR3 nucleotide sequence: TGTGCCAGCAGCTTAGAATCAGCGGGAGGGCAGAATGAGCAGTTCTTC. Translation gives CASSLESAGGQNEQFF. Filled out from reference TRBV11-2 and TRBJ2-1, the complete variable domain reads EAGVAQSPRYKIIEKRQSVAFWCNPISGHATLYWYQQILGQGPKLLIQFQNNGVVDDSQLPKDRFSAERLKGVDSTLKIQPAKLEDSAVYLCASSLESAGGQNEQFFGPGTRLTVL.

This clone was counted a single time. This chain connects TRBV5-5 to TRBJ2-7, with 9 bases lining up with TRBD1. Germline V gene lookup returns CDR1 SGHKS and CDR2 YYEKEE (reference sequence). V was clipped by 4 bases and J by 7 bases; unmatched bases: 12. The CDR3 has 15 residues. The CDR3 DNA reads TGTGCCAGCAGCATAACCTGGACAGGGGCCGGAGAGCAGTACTTC. Its translation: CASSITWTGAGEQYF.

This rearrangement joins TRBV7-3 to TRBJ2-1; the match to TRBD2 covers 8 bases. The CDR3 runs 15 residues. The junction had 4 bases not matched to a gene; V was cut back by 6 bases and J by 0 bases. Looked up from germline, CDR1 is SGHTA and CDR2 is FQGTGA. The CDR3 nucleotides read TGTGCCAGCAGTGCGGGAGGCAGCTCCTACAATGAGCAGTTCTTC. Its translation: CASSAGGSSYNEQFF.

The chain carries TRBV7-2 and TRBJ2-3; 8 bases line up with TRBD2. V was clipped by 1 base and J by 6 bases; unmatched bases: 9. Germline V gene sequence: CDR1 SGHTA, CDR2 FQGNSA. This CDR3 has 16 amino acids. Here the CDR3 reads CASSLGSAGGPDTQYF. DNA for the CDR3: TGTGCCAGCAGCTTAGGGTCGGCGGGAGGTCCGGATACGCAGTATTTT.

This clone has just a few counts. The V and J genes are TRBV30 and TRBJ2-3, with a tentative D call TRBD2 (6 bases). The V gene lost 2 bases and the J gene lost 1 base, with 19 bases spanning the gap. The germline V gene encodes CDR1 GTSNPN and CDR2 SVGIG (reference sequence). CDR3 length: 17 residues. The CDR3 sequence is CAWSRGGTPKGTDTQYF. The CDR3 DNA reads as TGTGCCTGGAGTCGGGGAGGAACCCCAAAGGGCACAGATACGCAGTATTTT. The full variable domain, completed using reference TRBV30 and TRBJ2-3, is SQTIHQWPATLVQPVGSPLSLECTVEGTSNPNLYWYRQAAGRGLQLLFYSVGIGQISSEVPQNLSASRPQDRQFILSSKKLLLSDSGFYLCAWSRGGTPKGTDTQYFGPGTRLTVL.